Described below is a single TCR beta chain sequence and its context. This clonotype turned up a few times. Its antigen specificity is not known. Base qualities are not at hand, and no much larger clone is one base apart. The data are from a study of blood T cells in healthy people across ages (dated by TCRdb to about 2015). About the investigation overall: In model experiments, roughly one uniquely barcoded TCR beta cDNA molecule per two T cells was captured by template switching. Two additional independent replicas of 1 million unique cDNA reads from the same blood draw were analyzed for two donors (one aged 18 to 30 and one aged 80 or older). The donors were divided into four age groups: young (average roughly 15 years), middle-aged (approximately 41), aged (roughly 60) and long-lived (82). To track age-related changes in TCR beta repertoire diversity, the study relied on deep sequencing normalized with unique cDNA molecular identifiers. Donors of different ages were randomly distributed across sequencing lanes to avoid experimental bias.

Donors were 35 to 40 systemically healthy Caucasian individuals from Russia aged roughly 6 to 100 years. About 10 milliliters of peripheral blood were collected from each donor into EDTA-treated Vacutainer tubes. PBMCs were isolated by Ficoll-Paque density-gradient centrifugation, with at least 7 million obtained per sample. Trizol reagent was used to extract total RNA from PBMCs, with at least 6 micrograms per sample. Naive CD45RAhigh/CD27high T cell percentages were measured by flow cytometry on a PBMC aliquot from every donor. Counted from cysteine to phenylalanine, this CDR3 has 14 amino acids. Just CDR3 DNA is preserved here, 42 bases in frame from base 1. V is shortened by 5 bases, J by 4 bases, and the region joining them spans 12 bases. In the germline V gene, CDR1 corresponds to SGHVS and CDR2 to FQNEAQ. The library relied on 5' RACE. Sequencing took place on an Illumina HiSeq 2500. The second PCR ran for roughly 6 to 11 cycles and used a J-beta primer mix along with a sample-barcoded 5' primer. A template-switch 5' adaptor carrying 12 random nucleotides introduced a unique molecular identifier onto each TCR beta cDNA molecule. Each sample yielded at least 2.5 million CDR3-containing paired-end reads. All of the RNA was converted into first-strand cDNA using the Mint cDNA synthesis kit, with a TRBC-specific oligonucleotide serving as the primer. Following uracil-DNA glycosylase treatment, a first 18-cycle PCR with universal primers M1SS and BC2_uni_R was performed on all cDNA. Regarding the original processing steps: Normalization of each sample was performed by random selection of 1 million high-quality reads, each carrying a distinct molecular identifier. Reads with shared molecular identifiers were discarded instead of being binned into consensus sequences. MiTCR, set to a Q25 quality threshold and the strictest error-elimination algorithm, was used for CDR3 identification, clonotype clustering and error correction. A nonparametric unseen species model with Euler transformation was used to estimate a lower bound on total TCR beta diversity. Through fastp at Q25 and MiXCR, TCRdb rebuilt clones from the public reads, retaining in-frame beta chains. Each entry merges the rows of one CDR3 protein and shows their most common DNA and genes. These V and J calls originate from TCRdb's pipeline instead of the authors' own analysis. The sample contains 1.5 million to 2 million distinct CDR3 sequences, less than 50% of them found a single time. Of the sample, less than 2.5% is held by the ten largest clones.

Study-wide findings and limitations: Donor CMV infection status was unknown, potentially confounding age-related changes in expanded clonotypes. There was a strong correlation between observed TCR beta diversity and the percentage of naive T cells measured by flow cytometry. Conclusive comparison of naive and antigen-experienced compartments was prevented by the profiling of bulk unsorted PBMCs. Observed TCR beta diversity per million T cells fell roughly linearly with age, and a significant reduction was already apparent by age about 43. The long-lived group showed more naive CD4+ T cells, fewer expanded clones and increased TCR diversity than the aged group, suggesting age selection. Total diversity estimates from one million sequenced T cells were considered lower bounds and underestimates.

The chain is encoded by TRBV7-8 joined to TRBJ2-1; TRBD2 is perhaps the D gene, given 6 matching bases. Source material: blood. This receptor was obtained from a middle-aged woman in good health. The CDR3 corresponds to CASSQGLGYNEQFF. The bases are TGTGCCAGCAGCCAGGGACTGGGATACAATGAGCAGTTCTTC.